This T cell receptor (beta chain) was profiled in a study of blood T cell repertoires in COVID-19. Generated by immunoSEQ multiplex PCR, the TCRdb table keeps only in-frame clones and is missing some. The table lists over 200,000 clones, approximately 80% of them singletons. Germline V gene data show CDR1 as LNHDA and CDR2 as SQIVND (reference sequence). V was pared by 0 bases and J by 11 bases, with 11 bases between. The CDR3 is 13 amino acids. Recovered participants had two consecutive negative NP/OP PCR tests, healthcare professional clearance, or symptom resolution. Source material: PBMCs or T cells enriched from blood (not recorded which). The source is a man aged 55-75 years who had recovered from COVID-19. The J gene is TRBJ1-5, the V gene TRBV19; D gene ambiguous. The CDR3 nucleotides are TGTGCCAGTAGTATAGACACGTCGGGGTCCCAGCATTTT. This sequence encodes CASSIDTSGSQHF.